The source of this T cell receptor (beta chain) is a study of blood T cell repertoires in COVID-19. In the study overall: COVID-19 samples, acute and convalescent, were from the United States, Italy and Spain. PBMCs, B-cell-depleted T cells, or T cells were the source of the cDNA or gDNA that made up the material.

TCRdb's table, derived via immunoSEQ multiplex PCR, lists solely in-frame clones and lacks some. This sample carries 230,000 or so clones, nearly 90% of them seen once, and the ten largest clones take roughly 2.2%. V lost 2 bases and J lost 8, with 12 bases in between. The CDR3 consists of 13 residues. Patients in Seattle were enrolled during active infection, then followed longitudinally. The sequence was obtained from a woman aged 55-70 years with COVID-19, enrolled during active disease. This chain connects TRBV12-3 or TRBV12-4 to TRBJ1-2; D is unresolved. Material for sequencing was peripheral blood. The CDR3 DNA sequence: TGTGCCAGCAGTTTAACAGTTTCGTTGGGCTACACCTTC. It specifies CASSLTVSLGYTF.